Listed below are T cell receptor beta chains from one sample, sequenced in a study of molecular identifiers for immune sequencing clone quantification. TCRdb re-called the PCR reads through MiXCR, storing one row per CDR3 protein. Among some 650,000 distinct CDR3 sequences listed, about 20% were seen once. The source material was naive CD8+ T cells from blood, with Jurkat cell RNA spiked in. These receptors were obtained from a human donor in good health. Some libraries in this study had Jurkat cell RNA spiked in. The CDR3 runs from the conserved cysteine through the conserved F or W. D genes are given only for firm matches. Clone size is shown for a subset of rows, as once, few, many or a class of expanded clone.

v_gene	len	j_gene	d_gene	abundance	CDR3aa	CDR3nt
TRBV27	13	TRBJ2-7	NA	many	CASSHRDTYEQYF	TGTGCCAGCAGTCACCGGGACACCTACGAGCAGTACTTC
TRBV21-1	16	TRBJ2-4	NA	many	CASSRTVKIAKNIQYF	TGTGCCAGCAGCCGGACAGTAAAGATAGCCAAAAACATTCAGTACTTC
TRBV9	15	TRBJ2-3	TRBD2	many	CASSVVGRALDTQYF	TGTGCCAGCAGCGTAGTCGGGAGGGCCCTGGATACGCAGTATTTT
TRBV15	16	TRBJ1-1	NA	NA	CATSPWDRTTNTEAFF	TGTGCCACCAGCCCCTGGGACCGGACAACGAACACTGAAGCCTTCTTT
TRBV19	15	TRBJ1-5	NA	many	CASSISEYSNQPQHF	TGTGCCAGTAGTATATCCGAATATAGCAATCAGCCCCAGCATTTT
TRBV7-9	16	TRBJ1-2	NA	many	CASSFTGDEANYGYTF	TGTGCCAGCAGCTTTACTGGCGATGAAGCTAACTATGGCTACACCTTC
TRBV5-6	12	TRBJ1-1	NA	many	CASSFDLDEAFF	TGTGCCAGCAGCTTTGATTTGGATGAAGCTTTCTTT
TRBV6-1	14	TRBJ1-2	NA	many	CASSEAPEEDGYTF	TGTGCCAGCAGTGAAGCACCCGAAGAAGATGGCTACACCTTC
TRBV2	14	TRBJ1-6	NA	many	CASSEVSLNSPLHF	TGTGCCAGCAGTGAGGTCAGCCTCAATTCACCCCTCCACTTT
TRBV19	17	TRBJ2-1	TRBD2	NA	CASSYSYVGAGYNEQFF	TGTGCCAGTAGCTATTCTTATGTTGGAGCGGGGTACAATGAGCAGTTCTTC
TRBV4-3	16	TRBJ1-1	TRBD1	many	CASSQEWTGDRTEAFF	TGCGCCAGCAGCCAAGAGTGGACAGGGGATCGCACTGAAGCTTTCTTT
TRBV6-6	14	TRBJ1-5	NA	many	CASSYPGYDQPQHF	TGTGCCAGCAGTTACCCGGGCTATGATCAGCCCCAGCATTTT
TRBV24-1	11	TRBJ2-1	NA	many	CATARSDRQFF	TGTGCCACTGCTCGATCGGATCGGCAGTTCTTC
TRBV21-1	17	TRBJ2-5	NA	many	CASSKIGGTSEQETQYF	TGTGCCAGCAGCAAAATAGGGGGGACTAGCGAACAAGAGACCCAGTACTTC
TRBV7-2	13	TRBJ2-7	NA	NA	CASSYGDTHEQYF	TGTGCCAGCAGCTATGGGGACACCCACGAGCAGTACTTC
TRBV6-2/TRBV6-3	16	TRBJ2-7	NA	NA	CASSYSSFRGRDEQYF	TGTGCCAGCAGTTACTCGTCTTTCCGGGGAAGGGACGAGCAGTACTTC
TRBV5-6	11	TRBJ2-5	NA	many	CATGQQETQYF	TGTGCCACCGGACAGCAAGAGACCCAGTACTTC
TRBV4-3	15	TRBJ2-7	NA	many	CASSPQYQGLFEQYF	TGCGCCAGCAGCCCACAATACCAGGGGTTATTCGAGCAGTACTTC
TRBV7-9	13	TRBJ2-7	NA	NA	CASSLPGVGEQYF	TGTGCCAGCAGCTTACCAGGGGTTGGCGAGCAGTACTTC
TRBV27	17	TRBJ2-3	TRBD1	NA	CAGSLTYRGLGTDTQYF	TGTGCCGGCAGTTTGACTTACAGGGGGCTTGGCACAGATACGCAGTATTTT
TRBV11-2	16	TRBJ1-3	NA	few	CASSLFPSDSGNTIYF	TGTGCCAGCAGCTTATTCCCTTCAGACTCTGGAAACACCATATATTTT
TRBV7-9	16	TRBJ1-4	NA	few	CASSPLRARRDEKLFF	TGTGCCAGCAGCCCCCTCCGGGCACGGAGGGACGAAAAACTGTTTTTT
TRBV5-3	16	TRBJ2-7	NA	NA	CASSLQYLGSSCEQYF	TGTGCCAGCAGCTTGCAGTATTTGGGCAGCTCCTGCGAGCAGTACTTC
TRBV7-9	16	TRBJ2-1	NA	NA	CASSLGVMGTYNEQFF	TGTGCCAGCAGCTTAGGTGTTATGGGCACCTACAATGAGCAGTTCTTC
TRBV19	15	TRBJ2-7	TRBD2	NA	CASSAGASGTCEQYF	TGTGCCAGTAGCGCCGGGGCTAGCGGAACCTGCGAGCAGTACTTC
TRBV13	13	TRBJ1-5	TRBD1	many	CASSRTGNQPQHF	TGTGCCAGCAGCCGGACAGGTAATCAGCCCCAGCATTTT
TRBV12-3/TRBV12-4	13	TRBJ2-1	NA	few	CASSFSGADEQFF	TGTGCCAGCAGTTTCTCAGGGGCCGATGAGCAGTTCTTC
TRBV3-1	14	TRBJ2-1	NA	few	CASSQAGGINEQFF	TGTGCCAGCAGCCAAGCGGGGGGCATCAATGAGCAGTTCTTC
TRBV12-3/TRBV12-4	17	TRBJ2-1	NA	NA	CASSPRFVRDRNNEQFF	TGTGCCAGCAGCCCAAGGTTCGTGAGGGACCGAAACAATGAGCAGTTCTTC
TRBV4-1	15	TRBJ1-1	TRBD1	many	CASSQGTGGYTEAFF	TGCGCCAGCAGCCAAGGGACAGGGGGGTACACTGAAGCTTTCTTT
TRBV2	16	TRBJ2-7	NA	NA	CASSELGQAGTYEQYF	TGTGCCAGCAGTGAATTGGGGCAGGCGGGCACCTACGAGCAGTACTTC